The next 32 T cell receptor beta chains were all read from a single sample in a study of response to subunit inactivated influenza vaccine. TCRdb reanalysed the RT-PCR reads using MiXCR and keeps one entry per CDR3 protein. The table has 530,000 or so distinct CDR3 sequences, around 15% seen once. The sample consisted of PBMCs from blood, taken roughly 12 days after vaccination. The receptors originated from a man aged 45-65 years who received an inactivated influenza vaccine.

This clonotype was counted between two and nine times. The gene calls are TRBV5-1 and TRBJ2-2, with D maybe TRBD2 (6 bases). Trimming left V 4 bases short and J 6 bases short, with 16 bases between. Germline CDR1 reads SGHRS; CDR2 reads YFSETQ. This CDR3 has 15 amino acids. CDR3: CASSPQAGGAGELFF. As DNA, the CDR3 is TGCGCCAGCAGCCCACAAGCCGGGGGAGCCGGGGAGCTGTTTTTT.

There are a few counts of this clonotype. The CDR3 spells CASSLGTRSYEQYF. The CDR3 DNA reads TGCGCCAGCAGCTTGGGGACTAGATCCTACGAGCAGTACTTC. The J gene is TRBJ2-7, the V gene TRBV5-1; the match to TRBD2 covers 7 bases. Germline V gene sequence: CDR1 SGHRS, CDR2 YFSETQ. The junction had 1 base not matched to a gene; V was cut back by 0 bases and J by 1 base. CDR3 length: 14 residues.

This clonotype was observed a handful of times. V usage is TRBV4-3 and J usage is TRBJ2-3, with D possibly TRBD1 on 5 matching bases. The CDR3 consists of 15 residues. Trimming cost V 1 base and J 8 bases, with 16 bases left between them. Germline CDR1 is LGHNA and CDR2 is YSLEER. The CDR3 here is CASSQGAGQGPTQYF. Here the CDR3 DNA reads TGCGCCAGCAGCCAAGGGGCCGGTCAGGGTCCTACGCAGTATTTT.

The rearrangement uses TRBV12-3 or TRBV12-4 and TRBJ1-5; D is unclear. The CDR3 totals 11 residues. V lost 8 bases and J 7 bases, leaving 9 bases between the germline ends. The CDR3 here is CASGRGQPQHF. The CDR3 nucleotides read TGTGCCAGCGGGCGGGGACAGCCCCAGCATTTT.

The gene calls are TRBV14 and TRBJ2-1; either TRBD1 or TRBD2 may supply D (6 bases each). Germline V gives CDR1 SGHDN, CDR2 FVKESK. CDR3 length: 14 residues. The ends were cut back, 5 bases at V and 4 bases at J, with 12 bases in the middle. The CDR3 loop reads CASSVQGRYNEQFF. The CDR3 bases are TGTGCCAGCAGCGTCCAGGGGAGGTACAATGAGCAGTTCTTC.

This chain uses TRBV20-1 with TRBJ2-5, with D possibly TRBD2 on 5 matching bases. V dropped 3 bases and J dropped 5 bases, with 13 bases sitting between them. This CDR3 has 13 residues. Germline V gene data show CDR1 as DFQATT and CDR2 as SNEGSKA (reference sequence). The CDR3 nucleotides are TGCAGTGCTAGGAGGACTGGCGGGGAGACCCAGTACTTC. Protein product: CSARRTGGETQYF.

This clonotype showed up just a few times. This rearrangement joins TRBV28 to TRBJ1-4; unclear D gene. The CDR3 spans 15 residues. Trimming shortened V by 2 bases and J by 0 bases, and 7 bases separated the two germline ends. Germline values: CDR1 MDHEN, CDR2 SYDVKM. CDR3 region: CASSLRRTTNEKLFF. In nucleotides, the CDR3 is TGTGCCAGCAGTTTACGCAGAACAACTAATGAAAAACTGTTTTTT.

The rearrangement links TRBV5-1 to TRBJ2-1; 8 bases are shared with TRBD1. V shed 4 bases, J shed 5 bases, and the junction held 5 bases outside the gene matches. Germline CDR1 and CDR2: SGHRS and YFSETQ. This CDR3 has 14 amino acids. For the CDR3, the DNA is TGCGCCAGCAGCGTGGACAGGGTAAACAATGAGCAGTTCTTC. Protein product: CASSVDRVNNEQFF.

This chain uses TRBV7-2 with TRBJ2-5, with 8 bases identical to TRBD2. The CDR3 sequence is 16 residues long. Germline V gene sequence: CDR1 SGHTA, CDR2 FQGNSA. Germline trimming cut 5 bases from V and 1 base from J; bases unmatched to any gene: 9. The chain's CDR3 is CASSPFSGATQETQYF. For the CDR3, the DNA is TGTGCCAGCAGCCCCTTTAGCGGGGCGACCCAAGAGACCCAGTACTTC.

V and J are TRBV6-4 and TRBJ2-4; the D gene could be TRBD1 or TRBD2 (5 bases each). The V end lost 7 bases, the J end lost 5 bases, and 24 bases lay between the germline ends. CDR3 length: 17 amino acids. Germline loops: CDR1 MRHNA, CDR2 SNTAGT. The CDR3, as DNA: TGTGCCAGCAAAAGTAGGGACGGACCTTTGGGTCAAAACATTCAGTACTTC. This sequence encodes CASKSRDGPLGQNIQYF.

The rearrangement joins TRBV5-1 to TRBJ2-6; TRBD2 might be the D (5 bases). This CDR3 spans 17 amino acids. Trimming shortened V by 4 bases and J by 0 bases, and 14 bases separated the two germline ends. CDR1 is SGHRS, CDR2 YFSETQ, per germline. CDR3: CASSPQGSRSGANVLTF. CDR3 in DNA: TGCGCCAGCAGCCCCCAAGGGAGTCGCTCTGGGGCCAACGTCCTGACTTTC.

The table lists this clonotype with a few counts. The CDR3 DNA sequence: TGTGCCAGCTCACTACAAACTCCGGGACGGACGAACACCGGGGAGCTGTTTTTT. Residues: CASSLQTPGRTNTGELFF. V usage is TRBV18 and J usage is TRBJ2-2; D may match TRBD1 or TRBD2 (5 bases each). CDR1 KGHSH and CDR2 LQKENI come from the germline V gene. Trimming removed 4 bases from V and 0 bases from J, with 18 bases in between. CDR3 length: 18 residues.

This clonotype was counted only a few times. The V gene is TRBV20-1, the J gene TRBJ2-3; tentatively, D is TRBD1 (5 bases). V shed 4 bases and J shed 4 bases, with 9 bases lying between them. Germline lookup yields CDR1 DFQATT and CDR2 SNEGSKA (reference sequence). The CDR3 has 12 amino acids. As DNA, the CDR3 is TGCAGTGCTAACCTAGGGGCAGATACGCAGTATTTT. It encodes CSANLGADTQYF.

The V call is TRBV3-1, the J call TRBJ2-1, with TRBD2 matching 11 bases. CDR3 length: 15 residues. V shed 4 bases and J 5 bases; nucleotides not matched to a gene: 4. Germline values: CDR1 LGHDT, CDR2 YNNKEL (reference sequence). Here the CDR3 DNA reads TGTGCCAGCAGCCTAGCGGGGGGGCTCCACAATGAGCAGTTCTTC. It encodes CASSLAGGLHNEQFF.

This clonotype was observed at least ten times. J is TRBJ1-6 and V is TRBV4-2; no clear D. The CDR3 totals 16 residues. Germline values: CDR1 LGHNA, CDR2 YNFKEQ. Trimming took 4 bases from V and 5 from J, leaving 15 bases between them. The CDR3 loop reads CASSPLDPKDNSPLHF. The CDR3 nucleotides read TGTGCCAGCAGCCCGTTGGACCCAAAGGATAATTCACCCCTCCACTTT.

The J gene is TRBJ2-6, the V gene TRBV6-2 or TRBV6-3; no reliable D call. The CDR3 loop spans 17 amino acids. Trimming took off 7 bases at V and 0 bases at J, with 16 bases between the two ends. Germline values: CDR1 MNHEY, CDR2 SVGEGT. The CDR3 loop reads CASTPVGPFSGANVLTF. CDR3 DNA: TGTGCCAGCACCCCCGTCGGTCCCTTCTCTGGGGCCAACGTCCTGACTTTC.

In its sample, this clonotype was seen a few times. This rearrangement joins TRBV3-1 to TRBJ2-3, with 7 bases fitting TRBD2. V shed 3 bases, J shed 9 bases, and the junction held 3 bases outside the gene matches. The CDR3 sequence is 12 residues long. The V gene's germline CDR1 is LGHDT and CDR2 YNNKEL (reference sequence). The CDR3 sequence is CASSQTSKTQYF. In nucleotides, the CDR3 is TGTGCCAGCAGCCAGACTAGCAAGACGCAGTATTTT.

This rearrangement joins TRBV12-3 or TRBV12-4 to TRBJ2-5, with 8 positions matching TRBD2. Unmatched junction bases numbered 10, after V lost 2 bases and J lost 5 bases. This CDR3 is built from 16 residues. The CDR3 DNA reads TGTGCCAGCAGTTTACCGGGACTAGTTTCTTCGGAGACCCAGTACTTC. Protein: CASSLPGLVSSETQYF.

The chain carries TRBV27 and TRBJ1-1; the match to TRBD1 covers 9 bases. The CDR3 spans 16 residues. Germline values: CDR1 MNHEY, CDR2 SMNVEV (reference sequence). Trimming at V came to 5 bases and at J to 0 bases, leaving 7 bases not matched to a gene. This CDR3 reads CASSPRDRVLNTEAFF. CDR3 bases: TGTGCCAGCAGTCCCCGGGACAGGGTTTTGAACACTGAAGCTTTCTTT.

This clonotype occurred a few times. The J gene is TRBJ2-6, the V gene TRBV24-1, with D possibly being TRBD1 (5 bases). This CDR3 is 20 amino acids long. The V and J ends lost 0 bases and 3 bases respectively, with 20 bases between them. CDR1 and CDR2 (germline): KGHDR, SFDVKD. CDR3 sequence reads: CATSDLPGRGRDDGANVLTF. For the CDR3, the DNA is TGTGCCACCAGTGATTTGCCGGGTAGGGGCAGGGATGATGGGGCCAACGTCCTGACTTTC.

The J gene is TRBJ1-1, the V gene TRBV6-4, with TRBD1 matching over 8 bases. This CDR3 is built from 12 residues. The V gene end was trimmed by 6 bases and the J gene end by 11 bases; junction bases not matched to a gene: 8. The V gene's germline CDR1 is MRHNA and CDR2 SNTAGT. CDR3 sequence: CASRKETGEAFF. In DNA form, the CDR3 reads TGTGCCAGCAGGAAAGAGACAGGGGAGGCTTTCTTT.

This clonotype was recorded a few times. Written as DNA, the CDR3 is TGTGCCAGCTCACCACCGGGACAGCTAAAAGAGACCCAGTACTTC. This translates into CASSPPGQLKETQYF. This chain connects TRBV18 to TRBJ2-5, with TRBD1 matching over 7 bases. This CDR3 comprises 15 residues. Trimming at V came to 0 bases and at J to 3 bases, leaving 4 bases not matched to a gene. CDR1 KGHSH and CDR2 LQKENI come from the germline V gene.

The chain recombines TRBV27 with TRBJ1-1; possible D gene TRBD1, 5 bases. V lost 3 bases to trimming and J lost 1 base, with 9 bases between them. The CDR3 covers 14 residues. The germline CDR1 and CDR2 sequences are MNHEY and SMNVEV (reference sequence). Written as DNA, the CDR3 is TGTGCCAGCAGTTTTGGGGGTTCGAACACTGAAGCTTTCTTT. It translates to CASSFGGSNTEAFF.

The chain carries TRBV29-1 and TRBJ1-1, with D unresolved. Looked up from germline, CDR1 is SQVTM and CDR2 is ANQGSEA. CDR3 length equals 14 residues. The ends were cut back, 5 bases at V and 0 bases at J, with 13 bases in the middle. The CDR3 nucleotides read TGCAGCGTTAGAGTATACAACTTGAACACTGAAGCTTTCTTT. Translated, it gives CSVRVYNLNTEAFF. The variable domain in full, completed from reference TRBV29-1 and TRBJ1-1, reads SAVISQKPSRDICQRGTSLTIQCQVDSQVTMMFWYRQQPGQSLTLIATANQGSEATYESGFVIDKFPISRPNLTFSTLTVSNMSPEDSSIYLCSVRVYNLNTEAFFGQGTRLTVV.

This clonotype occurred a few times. DNA for the CDR3: TGTGCCAGCAGCTTAGACAGGGTAAATGGCTACACCTTC. Protein: CASSLDRVNGYTF. This chain connects TRBV7-9 to TRBJ1-2; tentative D call: TRBD1 (6 bases). Germline V CDR1 and CDR2: SEHNR, FQNEAQ (reference sequence). The V and J ends lost 1 base and 6 bases respectively, with 9 bases between them. The CDR3 is made up of 13 amino acids.

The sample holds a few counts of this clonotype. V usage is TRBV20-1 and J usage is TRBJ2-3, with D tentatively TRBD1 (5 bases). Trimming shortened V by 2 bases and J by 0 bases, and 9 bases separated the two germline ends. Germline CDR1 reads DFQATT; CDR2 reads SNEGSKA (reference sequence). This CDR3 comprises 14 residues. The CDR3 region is CSARKQDSTDTQYF. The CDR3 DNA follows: TGCAGTGCTAGAAAACAGGACAGCACAGATACGCAGTATTTT.

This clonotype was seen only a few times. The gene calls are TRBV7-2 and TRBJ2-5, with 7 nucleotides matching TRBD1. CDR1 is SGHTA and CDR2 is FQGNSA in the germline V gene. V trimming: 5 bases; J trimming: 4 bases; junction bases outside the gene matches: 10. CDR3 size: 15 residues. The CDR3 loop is CASSRQGSLRETQYF. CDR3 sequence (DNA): TGTGCCAGCAGCCGACAGGGTAGCTTAAGAGAGACCCAGTACTTC. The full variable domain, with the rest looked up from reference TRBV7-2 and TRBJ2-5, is GAGVSQSPSNKVTEKGKDVELRCDPISGHTALYWYRQSLGQGLEFLIYFQGNSAPDKSGLPSDRFSAERTGGSVSTLTIQRTQQEDSAVYLCASSRQGSLRETQYFGPGTRLLVL.

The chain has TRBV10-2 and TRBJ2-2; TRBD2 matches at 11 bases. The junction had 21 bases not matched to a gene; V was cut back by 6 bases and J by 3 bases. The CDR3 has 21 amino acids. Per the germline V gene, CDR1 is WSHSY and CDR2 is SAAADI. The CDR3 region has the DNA TGCGCCAGCAGCCCACGCCTACCGGGACTAGCGGCAGGATGGGACACCGGGGAGCTGTTTTTT. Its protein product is CASSPRLPGLAAGWDTGELFF.

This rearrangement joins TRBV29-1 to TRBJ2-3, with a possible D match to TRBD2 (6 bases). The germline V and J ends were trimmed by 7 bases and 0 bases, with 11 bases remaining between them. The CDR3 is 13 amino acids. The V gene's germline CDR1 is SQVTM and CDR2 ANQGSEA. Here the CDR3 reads CSGTSISTDTQYF. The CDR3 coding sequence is TGCAGCGGCACTAGCATCAGCACAGATACGCAGTATTTT.

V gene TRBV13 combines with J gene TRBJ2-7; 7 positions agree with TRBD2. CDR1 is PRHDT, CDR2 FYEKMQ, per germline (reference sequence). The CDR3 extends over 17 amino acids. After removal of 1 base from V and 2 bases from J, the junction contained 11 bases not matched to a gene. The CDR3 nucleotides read TGTGCCAGCAGCTTAGAGGGCGGGCGGGAGAAAGCCTACGAGCAGTACTTC. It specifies CASSLEGGREKAYEQYF.

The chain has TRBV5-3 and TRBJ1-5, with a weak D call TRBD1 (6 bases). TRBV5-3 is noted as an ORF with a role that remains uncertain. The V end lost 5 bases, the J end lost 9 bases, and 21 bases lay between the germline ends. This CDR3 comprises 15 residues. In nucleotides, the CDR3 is TGTGCCAGAAGATTACCCCGGGACACCAGAGGGCCCCAGCATTTT. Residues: CARRLPRDTRGPQHF.

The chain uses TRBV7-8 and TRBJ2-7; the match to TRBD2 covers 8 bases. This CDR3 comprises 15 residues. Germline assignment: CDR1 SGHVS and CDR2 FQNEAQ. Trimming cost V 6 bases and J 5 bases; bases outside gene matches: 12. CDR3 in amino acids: CASSFAVGLADEQYF. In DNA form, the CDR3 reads TGTGCCAGCAGTTTCGCAGTTGGACTAGCTGACGAGCAGTACTTC.